This TCR beta chain was observed in a study of T cell responses to AZD1222 COVID-19 vaccine. Points from the study as a whole: At 160-218 and 743-854, vaccine-associated CD4 TCRs were dominant, and they spanned spike. Spike-specific TCR depth and breadth grew after two AZD1222 doses. Seropositivity was recorded at baseline in only a handful of AZD1222 recipients. Sampling that yielded the repertoires occurred only after the peak T cell response.

With regard to this clone: Antigen specificity is unknown.

CDR1 is WNHNN and CDR2 is SYGVQD in the germline V gene (reference sequence). The CDR3 is made up of 13 amino acids. V lost 7 bases and J lost 5, with 12 bases in between. The assay was immunoSEQ multiplex PCR, and TCRdb's table has in-frame clones only and misses some. This sample has around 150,000 clones, with under 95% found just once. This sample comprised peripheral blood, obtained 28 days after the second AZD1222 dose. The receptor was derived from an adult who received the AZD1222 COVID-19 vaccine. The chain uses TRBV10-1 and TRBJ1-5, with D unclear. Written as DNA, the CDR3 is TGCGCCAGCATGGACGCAGGCCATCAGCCCCAGCATTTT. Amino acids: CASMDAGHQPQHF.